Listed here are 2 T cell receptor beta chains from one sample, sequenced in a study of cytomegalovirus exposure and HLA in healthy donors. Primers for the PCR totalled 60 Vbeta and 13 Jbeta. TCRdb's table, derived via immunoSEQ multiplex PCR, lists solely in-frame clones and lacks some. Here the sample spans roughly 140,000 clones, roughly four fifths being singletons. Material: PBMCs. The receptors shown here come from a male donor in good health and CMV-seronegative.

The chain recombines TRBV14 with TRBJ2-7, with 8 bases identical to TRBD2. There are 17 residues in the CDR3. Trimming took 0 bases from V and 0 from J; bases not matched to a gene: 7. CDR1 is SGHDN and CDR2 is FVKESK in the germline V gene. CDR3 nucleotides: TGTGCCAGCAGCCAAGATTACGGCGGGAGGAGCTCCTACGAGCAGTACTTC. It yields the protein CASSQDYGGRSSYEQYF.

The rearrangement joins TRBV5-1 to TRBJ2-7; 7 bases are shared with TRBD1. The germline V gene has CDR1 SGHRS and CDR2 YFSETQ. V shed 4 bases, J shed 6 bases, and the junction held 13 bases outside the gene matches. This CDR3 is 15 amino acids long. CDR3 nucleotide sequence: TGCGCCAGCAGCGACAAGACAGGGTCCTTCTCCGAGCAGTACTTC. It specifies CASSDKTGSFSEQYF.